This T cell receptor beta chain was obtained from a study of blood T cell repertoires in COVID-19. Overall study context: The United States, Italy and Spain were the sources of the acute and convalescent COVID-19 samples. T cells, B-cell-depleted T cells, or PBMCs supplied cDNA or gDNA.

The CDR3 covers 16 residues. V was clipped by 1 base and J by 0 bases, with 10 bases between them. Germline CDR1 reads MGHDK; CDR2 reads SYGVNS. As originally analysed: The authors estimated nucleated cell counts from reference gene primer amplification. The table came from immunoSEQ multiplex PCR; TCRdb's copy has only in-frame clones and leaves some out. V and J calls plus clone size are reproduced from that table; the DNA served to infer D and trimming. The sample has around 220,000 clones, approximately 84% seen once. The clonotype was recovered from a woman of 80 years or more with COVID-19, enrolled during active disease. The sample taken for sequencing was peripheral blood. This chain links TRBV25-1 with TRBJ1-3; D is uncertain. CDR3 protein: CASSESGRRSGNTIYF. The DNA for the CDR3 is TGTGCCAGCAGTGAATCCGGCAGGCGCTCTGGAAACACCATATATTTT.